The entry that follows covers one TCR beta chain sequence. The antigen remains undetermined. Unique molecular identifiers were incorporated during preparation of the TCRbeta library. MiXCR was run by TCRdb on the PCR reads, yielding one entry per CDR3 protein. The sample has over 100,000 distinct CDR3 sequences, roughly 7.6% seen once. This entry is derived from a study of T-cell reconstitution after alpha-beta-depleted transplantation in children. Findings and limits, study-wide: Certain patients had high TCRbeta diversity at day 60, and it came from recipient T cells and thymic progenitors that survived. T-cell numbers and diversity one year post-transplant derived largely from freshly generated T cells. Roughly two months post-transplant, alpha-beta T cells reportedly originated from several hundred graft clones that had expanded.

The V gene end was trimmed by 2 bases and the J gene end by 6 bases; junction bases not matched to a gene: 9. CDR1 DFQATT and CDR2 SNEGSKA come from the germline V gene (reference sequence). The CDR3 is 15 amino acids. V and J are TRBV20-1 and TRBJ2-7; TRBD1 aligns across 11 bases. The sequences come from PBMCs, collected before TCRalphabeta/CD19-depleted stem cell transplant. This TCR was recovered from a boy under 10 years old with acute lymphoblastic leukemia, due to receive a stem cell transplant. In nucleotides, the CDR3 is TGCAGTGCTAGACTGGACAGGGGGCTATCGGTCGAGCAGTACTTC. This sequence encodes CSARLDRGLSVEQYF.